The rows below give T cell receptor beta chains drawn from one sample of a study of graft-versus-host responses after intestinal transplantation. TCRdb keeps only in-frame clones here, not all; method: immunoSEQ multiplex PCR. Among about 40,000 clones, about 90% were seen once, and the ten largest hold over 2%. The sequencing used PBMCs, collected around 320 days after intestinal transplant. These receptors originate from a human patient who received an intestinal transplant, so some T cells may come from the graft donor. The CDR3 runs from the conserved cysteine through the conserved F or W. The D gene is left open where the match is weak. Part of the rows lack a size; the others show once, few, many or a class for expanded clones.

few	TRBV28	.	TRBJ2-7	TGTGCCAGCAGTTTCGGGACCTACGAGCAGTACTTC	CASSFGTYEQYF
.	TRBV19	TRBD1	TRBJ2-7	TGTGCCAGTTCCGACAGGGCCGAGCAGTACTTC	CASSDRAEQYF
.	TRBV5-1	.	TRBJ1-2	TGCGCCAGCAGCTCGCCGGGTTTGAACTATGGCTACACCTTC	CASSSPGLNYGYTF
.	TRBV6-6	.	TRBJ2-2	TGTGCCAGCAGGCAGGGGAACACCGGGGAGCTGTTTTTT	CASRQGNTGELFF
.	TRBV5-1	.	TRBJ1-6	TGCGCCAGCAGCTTGCATTGGGACTGGAGGTCACCCCTCCACTTT	CASSLHWDWRSPLHF
.	TRBV6-1	.	TRBJ2-7	TGTGCCAGCAGCCCTTGGGGGGTCGAGCAGTACTTC	CASSPWGVEQYF
.	TRBV6-5	.	TRBJ2-5	TGTGCCAGCAGTTACCTGACTAGCCAAGAGACCCAGTACTTC	CASSYLTSQETQYF
few	TRBV6-1	.	TRBJ1-2	TGTGCCGGCAAGCCCATAGGCCTGGGCCAGTATGGCTACACCTTC	CAGKPIGLGQYGYTF
.	TRBV28	.	TRBJ1-2	TGTGCCAGCAGTCCCCAGGGCGGCTATGGCTACACCTTC	CASSPQGGYGYTF
once	TRBV2	TRBD1	TRBJ2-5	TGTGCCAGCAGTGTCGACAGGGGGCGGGAGACCCAGTACTTC	CASSVDRGRETQYF
.	TRBV13	.	TRBJ2-4	TGTGCCAGCAGCTTGGGGGGCAGGTCAAAAAACATTCAGTACTTC	CASSLGGRSKNIQYF
.	TRBV18	TRBD1	TRBJ1-2	TGTGCCAGCTCACAGGGACAGGGGGCCTATGGCTACACCTTC	CASSQGQGAYGYTF
.	TRBV5-1	.	TRBJ1-1	TGCGCCAGCAGCTTAGAGGGGCTTGAAGCTTTCTTT	CASSLEGLEAFF
.	TRBV6-1	TRBD1	TRBJ1-2	TGTGCCAGCAGAGAACCAGGGGGGTATGGCTACACCTTC	CASREPGGYGYTF
.	TRBV11-2	.	TRBJ2-1	TGTGCCAGCAGCTCCCCAGTTGGTAGCGCGGATGAGCAGTTCTTC	CASSSPVGSADEQFF
.	TRBV6-5	.	TRBJ1-2	TGTGCCAGCAGCCCAGGGCAGAGCTATGGCTACACCTTC	CASSPGQSYGYTF
once	TRBV2	.	TRBJ2-3	TGTGCCAGCAGTGAACTAGTAGTGGATACGCAGTATTTT	CASSELVVDTQYF
.	TRBV28	TRBD1	TRBJ2-2	TGTGCCAGCAGTCTGGGGACAGGGAAGAACGGGGAGCTGTTTTTT	CASSLGTGKNGELFF
.	TRBV5-4	TRBD1	TRBJ2-7	TGTGCCAGCAGCTTGAACAGGGGGCTCAGTTACGAGCAGTACTTC	CASSLNRGLSYEQYF
.	TRBV29-1	TRBD2	TRBJ2-2	TGCAGCGCCGCGACTAGCGGGGGGCAATTTACCGGGGAGCTGTTTTTT	CSAATSGGQFTGELFF
.	TRBV11-2	TRBD2	TRBJ2-5	TGTGCCAGCAGCTTGACCCCTAGCGGGGGGCTATTAGAGACCCAGTACTTC	CASSLTPSGGLLETQYF
.	TRBV6-1	.	TRBJ2-4	TGTGCCAGCAGCAAGAGCGGAGAGGCCAAAAACATTCAGTACTTC	CASSKSGEAKNIQYF
.	TRBV28	TRBD1	TRBJ2-7	TGTGCCAGCAGTTTATGGGGACAGGGGGTCGGCGAGCAGTACTTC	CASSLWGQGVGEQYF
.	TRBV7-2	.	TRBJ2-7	TGTGCCAGCAGCTTAGCACGGCAGGGGAGCTCCTACGAGCAGTACTTC	CASSLARQGSSYEQYF
.	TRBV6-1	.	TRBJ1-5	TGTGCCAGCAGTGCGGGGGAGTGGGGATTTGGGCAGCCCCAGCATTTT	CASSAGEWGFGQPQHF
.	TRBV6-6	TRBD2	TRBJ2-3	TGTGCCAGCAGTTACGAGCGGGAGAGACCAGATACGCAGTATTTT	CASSYERERPDTQYF
.	TRBV7-9	.	TRBJ2-3	TGTGCCAGCAGCTTTATCGGAGCACCCACAGATACGCAGTATTTT	CASSFIGAPTDTQYF
.	TRBV5-1	.	TRBJ1-1	TGCGCCAGTGTTAAATCGGGCCCGCAAGGGACTGAAGCTTTCTTT	CASVKSGPQGTEAFF
.	TRBV10-3	.	TRBJ2-3	TGTGCCTGCTCGGGGGACCCCCCTCGTACAGATACGCAGTATTTT	CACSGDPPRTDTQYF
.	TRBV5-1	.	TRBJ2-3	TGCGCCAGCAGCTTGACCGACACAGATACGCAGTATTTT	CASSLTDTDTQYF
.	TRBV25-1	.	TRBJ1-3	TGTGCCAGCAGTGAGACCCTCAGGGGAAACACCATATATTTT	CASSETLRGNTIYF